The present T cell receptor (beta chain) was sequenced within a study of cytomegalovirus exposure and HLA in healthy donors. Whole-study results and caveats: Sequencing had likely introduced a cluster of highly shared sequence variants as an artifact. TCR beta chains associated with HLA were, in a later analysis, more clonally expanded than equally common others.

Points on this clone: Its antigen is currently unknown.

PCR amplification relied on 60 Vbeta primers (plus 13 Jbeta primers). Under the authors' procedure: In a later analysis, of roughly 73 million unique beta chains, 9 million to 11 million appeared in at least two donors. Profiled with immunoSEQ multiplex PCR; TCRdb holds only in-frame clones, not every one. V, J and clone size reflect that table, while D and trimming were determined from the DNA. The sample lists fewer than 150,000 clones; around 75% were seen once. CDR1 and CDR2 (germline): SGDLS, YYNGEE. The CDR3 runs to 15 residues. The V end was cut by 2 bases, the J end by 2 bases, with 12 bases between.

Sequencing was done on a sample of PBMCs. This sequence originates from a woman younger than 45 in good health and CMV-seronegative. The V gene is TRBV9, the J gene TRBJ2-3, with D perhaps TRBD1 (6 bases). The chain's CDR3 is CASSVTGTPTDTQYF. The DNA of the CDR3 is TGTGCCAGCAGCGTCACAGGGACACCCACAGATACGCAGTATTTT.